Sequencing of this T cell receptor (beta chain) was carried out in a study of T cell responses to AZD1222 COVID-19 vaccine. Study outcomes and limitations: White British ancestry dominated among donors, who included more females, and clonal diversity was possibly underestimated.

The junction had 12 bases not matched to a gene; V was cut back by 6 bases and J by 9 bases. The germline CDR1 and CDR2 sequences are SGHDT and YYEEEE. The CDR3 sequence is 14 residues long. As to this clone: What it binds is not known.

The assay was immunoSEQ multiplex PCR, and TCRdb's table has in-frame clones only and misses some. The data hold 150,000 to 170,000 clones, with 80% to 90% observed a single time. The material was peripheral blood, obtained on day 0 of MenACWY control vaccination. The clonotype was recovered from an adult in good health. The chain joins TRBV5-6 to TRBJ2-5, with 9 bases fitting TRBD1. The CDR3 sequence is CASTNGQGQWAQYF. Written as DNA, the CDR3 is TGTGCCAGCACCAACGGACAGGGGCAATGGGCCCAGTACTTC.